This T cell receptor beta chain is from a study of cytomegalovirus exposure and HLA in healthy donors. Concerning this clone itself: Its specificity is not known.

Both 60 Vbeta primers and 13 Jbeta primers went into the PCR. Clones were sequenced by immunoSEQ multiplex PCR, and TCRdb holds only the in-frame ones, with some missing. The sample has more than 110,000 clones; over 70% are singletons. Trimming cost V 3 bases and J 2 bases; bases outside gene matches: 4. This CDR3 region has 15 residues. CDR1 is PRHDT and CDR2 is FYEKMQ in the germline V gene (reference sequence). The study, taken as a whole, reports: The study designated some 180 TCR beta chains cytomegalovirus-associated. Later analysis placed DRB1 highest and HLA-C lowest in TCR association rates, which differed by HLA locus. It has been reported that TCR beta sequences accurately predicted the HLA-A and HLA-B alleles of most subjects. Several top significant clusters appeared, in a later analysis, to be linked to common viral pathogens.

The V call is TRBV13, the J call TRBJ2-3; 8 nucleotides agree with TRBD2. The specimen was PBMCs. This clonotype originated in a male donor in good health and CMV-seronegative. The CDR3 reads CASSLTSVVTDTQYF. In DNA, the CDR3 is TGTGCCAGCAGCTTGACTAGCGTAGTCACAGATACGCAGTATTTT.